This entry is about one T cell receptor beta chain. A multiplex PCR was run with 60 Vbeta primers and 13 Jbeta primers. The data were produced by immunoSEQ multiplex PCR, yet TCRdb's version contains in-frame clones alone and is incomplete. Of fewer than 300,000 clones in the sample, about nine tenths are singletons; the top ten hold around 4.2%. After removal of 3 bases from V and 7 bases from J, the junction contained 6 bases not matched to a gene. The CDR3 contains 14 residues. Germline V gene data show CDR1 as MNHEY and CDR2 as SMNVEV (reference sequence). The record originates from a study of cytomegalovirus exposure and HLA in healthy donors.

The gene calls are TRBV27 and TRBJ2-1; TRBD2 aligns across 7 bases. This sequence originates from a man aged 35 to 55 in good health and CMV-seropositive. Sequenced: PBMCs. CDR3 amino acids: CASSLGGSGNEQFF. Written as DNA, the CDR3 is TGTGCCAGCAGTTTGGGCGGGAGCGGAAATGAGCAGTTCTTC.